These 22 T cell receptor beta chains came from one sample sequenced in a study of blood T cell repertoires in COVID-19. Libraries were prepared by immunoSEQ multiplex PCR; TCRdb keeps only in-frame clonotypes and omits some of them. The sample yields some 170,000 clones, approximately 85% seen once. The specimen was peripheral blood. The receptors were gathered from an older woman with acute or convalescent COVID-19.

This chain links TRBV5-4 with TRBJ2-3, with TRBD2 matching over 13 bases. The junction had 8 bases not matched to a gene; V was cut back by 4 bases and J by 0 bases. The CDR3 is made up of 18 amino acids. The germline CDR1 and CDR2 sequences are SGHNT and YYREEE (reference sequence). The CDR3 DNA reads as TGTGCCAGCAGCAACGGACTAGCGGGGGTATCTAGCACAGATACGCAGTATTTT. It yields the protein CASSNGLAGVSSTDTQYF.

The chain combines TRBV4-1 with TRBJ1-2; D may be TRBD1 (5 bases). Germline CDR1 MGHRA, CDR2 YSYEKL. Between the trimmed V and J ends, which lost 0 bases and 6 bases, there was a span of 17 bases. The CDR3 extends over 16 amino acids. CDR3 coding DNA: TGCGCCAGCAGCCAAGAAGGGCGGACGGGGGGTAATGGCTACACCTTC. This gives the protein CASSQEGRTGGNGYTF.

This clone was found a few times. V gene TRBV7-3 combines with J gene TRBJ2-7, with D maybe TRBD1 (6 bases). The germline V gene encodes CDR1 SGHTA and CDR2 FQGTGA. V dropped 5 bases and J dropped 5 bases, with 16 bases sitting between them. The CDR3 spans 14 residues. In nucleotides, the CDR3 is TGTGCCAGCAGCGAAAACAGGGATGTGGACGAGCAGTACTTC. Translated: CASSENRDVDEQYF.

V usage is TRBV19 and J usage is TRBJ2-1, with no clear D. The germline CDR1 and CDR2 sequences are LNHDA and SQIVND (reference sequence). Trimming took off 3 bases at V and 5 bases at J, with 14 bases between the two ends. This CDR3 comprises 15 residues. Written as DNA, the CDR3 is TGTGCCAGTAGTATGGGTAGTATCAGGAACAATGAGCAGTTCTTC. Translated: CASSMGSIRNNEQFF.

This chain connects TRBV14 to TRBJ1-1; 12 bases agree with TRBD1. The CDR3 covers 17 residues. V was pared by 5 bases and J by 3 bases, with 10 bases of the junction left unmatched. CDR1 and CDR2 from the germline V gene are SGHDN and FVKESK. The CDR3 bases are TGTGCCAGCAGCAGAGGGACAGGGGGCCCGGTCGACACTGAAGCTTTCTTT. The encoded protein is CASSRGTGGPVDTEAFF.

This clone has only a few counts. The V call is TRBV13, the J call TRBJ2-6; TRBD2 agrees at 15 bases. The CDR3 contains 20 residues. Germline V gene lookup returns CDR1 PRHDT and CDR2 FYEKMQ (reference sequence). The trim removed 4 bases at V and 2 bases at J, leaving 9 bases unmatched. CDR3 DNA sequence: TGTGCCAGCAGCTCACTATCCCGGACTAGCGGGAGGGCTGGGGCCAACGTCCTGACTTTC. This translates into CASSSLSRTSGRAGANVLTF.

The chain employs TRBV5-4 and TRBJ1-4; 9 bases are a match to TRBD1. The J segment lost 8 bases and the V segment lost 2 bases, leaving 4 bases of the junction unmatched. Germline lookup yields CDR1 SGHNT and CDR2 YYREEE (reference sequence). The CDR3 totals 14 residues. The CDR3 spells CASSLQGAGEKLFF. The CDR3 DNA reads TGTGCCAGCAGCTTACAGGGGGCAGGCGAAAAACTGTTTTTT.

This chain connects TRBV5-3 to TRBJ2-3, with 12 nucleotides matching TRBD2. Being an ORF, TRBV5-3 has a function that is uncertain. V shed 4 bases, J shed 6 bases, and the junction held 6 bases outside the gene matches. This CDR3 comprises 15 residues. The CDR3 DNA reads as TGTGCCAGAAGCCTCGGACTAGCGGGAATGGATACGCAGTATTTT. Translation gives CARSLGLAGMDTQYF.

The chain links TRBV28 to TRBJ2-3; D remains unclear. CDR1 is MDHEN and CDR2 is SYDVKM in the germline V gene. The CDR3 loop spans 16 amino acids. V gave up 3 bases and J gave up 4 bases, with 17 bases separating them. This chain's CDR3 is CASSLPSANLPDTQYF. CDR3 coding DNA: TGTGCCAGCAGTTTGCCCAGCGCGAACCTCCCAGATACGCAGTATTTT.

This chain uses TRBV27 with TRBJ2-1; maybe TRBD2 (5 bases). V gave up 5 bases and J gave up 14 bases, with 16 bases separating them. Germline V lookup: CDR1 MNHEY, CDR2 SMNVEV (reference sequence). There are 12 residues in the CDR3. DNA of the CDR3: TGTGCCAGCAGTCCTCCGGGAACAAGAAAGTTCTTC. It encodes CASSPPGTRKFF.

This clone has more than one count but fewer than ten. CDR3 DNA sequence: TGTGCCAGCAGTGGGAGCAATAGGAACACTGAAGCTTTCTTT. It translates to CASSGSNRNTEAFF. The chain links TRBV25-1 to TRBJ1-1; D gene unclear. Looked up from germline, CDR1 is MGHDK and CDR2 is SYGVNS. Trimming shortened V by 4 bases and J by 1 base, and 10 bases separated the two germline ends. There are 14 residues in the CDR3.

V gene TRBV29-1 combines with J gene TRBJ1-4; D uncertain. The CDR3 loop spans 11 amino acids. V dropped 6 bases and J dropped 4 bases, with 6 bases sitting between them. CDR1 and CDR2 from the germline V gene are SQVTM and ANQGSEA. For the CDR3, the DNA is TGCAGCGTACTTGTTAATGAAAAACTGTTTTTT. Amino acid sequence: CSVLVNEKLFF.

The V and J genes are TRBV5-5 and TRBJ1-1; D is unresolved. The V end lost 2 bases, the J end lost 2 bases, and 10 bases lay between the germline ends. The germline V gene encodes CDR1 SGHKS and CDR2 YYEKEE (reference sequence). This CDR3 comprises 14 residues. Here the CDR3 DNA reads TGTGCCAGCAGCTTCCGAGTACTTAACACTGAAGCTTTCTTT. Translation gives CASSFRVLNTEAFF. Filled out from reference TRBV5-5 and TRBJ1-1, the complete variable domain reads DAGVTQSPTHLIKTRGQQVTLRCSPISGHKSVSWYQQVLGQGPQFIFQYYEKEERGRGNFPDRFSARQFPNYSSELNVNALLLGDSALYLCASSFRVLNTEAFFGQGTRLTVV.

This clone was seen more than once but under ten times. The chain employs TRBV3-1 (or the pseudogene TRBV3-2) and TRBJ1-3; D not resolved. V gave up 1 base and J gave up 0 bases, with 7 bases separating them. Per germline, CDR1 LGHDT and CDR2 YNNKEL (reference sequence). This CDR3 spans 15 amino acids. This chain's CDR3 is CASSQGGFSGNTIYF. As DNA, the CDR3 is TGTGCCAGCAGCCAAGGCGGTTTCTCTGGAAACACCATATATTTT.

The chain recombines TRBV6-1 with TRBJ1-5; 7 bases map to TRBD1. Germline-derived CDR1 and CDR2 are MNHNS and SASEGT. V was pared by 2 bases and J by 5 bases, with 12 bases of the junction left unmatched. CDR3 size: 17 residues. The CDR3, as DNA: TGTGCCAGCAGTGAATGGACGGGACAGCTCCTGGATCAGCCCCAGCATTTT. This sequence encodes CASSEWTGQLLDQPQHF.

The rearrangement uses TRBV7-2 and TRBJ1-4, with D hard to call. In germline, CDR1 is SGHTA, CDR2 FQGNSA. V lost 5 bases, J lost 0 bases, and 13 bases lay in between. The CDR3 spans 16 residues. This CDR3 is CASSPRIKATNEKLFF. The CDR3 coding sequence is TGTGCCAGCAGCCCTAGAATAAAAGCAACTAATGAAAAACTGTTTTTT.

The rearrangement links TRBV24-1 to TRBJ1-2; TRBD1 matches at 9 bases. The CDR3 extends over 15 amino acids. The V and J ends lost 5 bases and 6 bases, in that order; junction bases with no gene match: 9. Germline V gene data show CDR1 as KGHDR and CDR2 as SFDVKD. The chain's CDR3 is CATSAPGQGGDGYTF. CDR3 sequence (DNA): TGTGCCACCAGTGCCCCGGGACAGGGTGGGGATGGCTACACCTTC.

This chain connects TRBV19 to TRBJ2-1, with 10 bases aligning to TRBD2. Germline V gene data show CDR1 as LNHDA and CDR2 as SQIVND (reference sequence). J was trimmed by 8 bases and V by 3 bases; bases with no gene match: 4. This CDR3 contains 14 residues. This CDR3 reads CASSIQREGHEQFF. The CDR3 DNA reads as TGTGCCAGTAGTATTCAGCGGGAGGGCCATGAGCAGTTCTTC.

The chain recombines TRBV24-1 with TRBJ1-5, with 11 bases fitting TRBD1. The CDR3 extends over 14 amino acids. V lost 9 bases, J lost 4 bases, and 4 bases stayed unmatched. Germline CDR1 and CDR2: KGHDR and SFDVKD. This chain's CDR3 is CATSGTGGNQPQHF. The CDR3 DNA reads as TGTGCCACCTCCGGGACAGGGGGGAATCAGCCCCAGCATTTT.

V usage is TRBV5-5 and J usage is TRBJ2-4; the match to TRBD1 covers 7 bases. The CDR3 is 14 amino acids. CDR1 is SGHKS, CDR2 YYEKEE, per germline (reference sequence). With 2 bases clipped from V and 8 bases from J, the junction kept 7 bases outside the gene matches. The CDR3 here is CASSFRGGEYIQYF. In DNA, the CDR3 is TGTGCCAGCAGCTTCAGAGGGGGCGAGTACATTCAGTACTTC.

This chain links TRBV5-1 with TRBJ2-3, with D possibly being TRBD2 (5 bases). The germline V gene encodes CDR1 SGHRS and CDR2 YFSETQ. The CDR3 loop spans 15 amino acids. The V end lost 1 base, the J end lost 3 bases, and 12 bases lay between the germline ends. CDR3 region: CASSLPAAGTDTQYF. For the CDR3, the DNA is TGCGCCAGCAGCTTGCCTGCGGCGGGTACAGATACGCAGTATTTT.

V is TRBV18 and J is TRBJ1-1; a weak D match, TRBD1 (6 bases). The germline gives CDR1 KGHSH, CDR2 LQKENI. There are 17 residues in the CDR3. The V and J ends lost 0 bases and 2 bases respectively, with 16 bases between them. This CDR3 is CASSPPRAGALNTEAFF. CDR3 coding DNA: TGTGCCAGCTCACCACCGAGGGCAGGGGCTCTTAACACTGAAGCTTTCTTT.